The 5 T cell receptor beta chains in this list originate from one sample, sequenced in a study of T cells in narcolepsy. Profiling relied on immunoSEQ multiplex PCR, and the TCRdb table lists in-frame clones only, not all of them. Altogether under 30,000 clones are present, roughly four fifths being singletons, with the ten largest covering roughly 0.9%. Sequencing used CD45RA- memory CD4+ T cells from PBMCs. The receptors shown here come from a human donor with narcolepsy.

The rearrangement links TRBV5-4 to TRBJ2-2; D remains unclear. CDR1 is SGHNT, CDR2 YYREEE, per germline (reference sequence). The CDR3 loop spans 14 amino acids. V shed 0 bases and J shed 4 bases, with 7 bases lying between them. The CDR3 coding sequence is TGTGCCAGCAGCTTGGGATCGGGCACCGGGGAGCTGTTTTTT. Its protein product is CASSLGSGTGELFF.

This sequence joins TRBV28 and TRBJ1-3, with D uncertain. This CDR3 contains 16 residues. Trimming shortened V by 2 bases and J by 4 bases, and 15 bases separated the two germline ends. From germline, CDR1 is MDHEN and CDR2 SYDVKM. The CDR3 DNA is TGTGCCAGCAGTTTAATAGGACTGGGGTCGGGAAACACCATATATTTT. Translating gives CASSLIGLGSGNTIYF.

The table lists this clone with a count of one. The V call is TRBV5-1, the J call TRBJ2-1; 10 bases are a match to TRBD2. CDR3 size: 16 residues. V shed 6 bases, J shed 3 bases, and the junction held 9 bases outside the gene matches. From germline, CDR1 is SGHRS and CDR2 YFSETQ. CDR3 bases: TGCGCCAGCACCCTGGTACTAGCGGGGAGCTACAATGAGCAGTTCTTC. As protein: CASTLVLAGSYNEQFF.

The CDR3 coding sequence is TGTGCCAGCAGGACTTCGGGGCGCTCCTCTGAGCAGTTCTTC. Translation: CASRTSGRSSEQFF. The chain is built from TRBV6-6 and TRBJ2-1; perhaps D is TRBD1 or TRBD2 (5 bases each). Germline V gene sequence: CDR1 MNHNY, CDR2 SVGAGI (reference sequence). V was clipped by 6 bases and J by 9 bases, with 18 bases between them. This CDR3 is 14 amino acids long.

Details on this clone: Other DNA sequences in the sample encode the same CDR3. The chain employs TRBV5-1 and TRBJ2-3, with no clear D. CDR3 length: 15 amino acids. Per germline, CDR1 SGHRS and CDR2 YFSETQ. V shed 1 base and J shed 0 bases, with 9 bases lying between them. The CDR3 coding sequence is TGCGCCAGCAGCTTGAGAGGAACTAGCACAGATACGCAGTATTTT. It codes for CASSLRGTSTDTQYF.